The sequence of this TCR beta chain was determined in a study of early T cells in non-severe SARS-CoV-2 infection. Unique molecular identifiers were added to individual cDNA molecules. TCRdb independently ran MiXCR on the 5' RACE reads; one entry per CDR3 protein. The sample yields about 72,000 distinct CDR3 sequences, about 9.4% seen once. This clonotype was detected ten times or more. V shed 3 bases and J shed 6 bases, with 12 bases lying between them. Germline V gives CDR1 ENHRY, CDR2 SYGVKD. The CDR3 loop spans 14 amino acids. V and J are TRBV10-3 and TRBJ1-3; D is undetermined. This sample comprised whole blood, obtained at baseline. This TCR derives from an adult who was a healthcare worker with PCR-confirmed SARS-CoV-2 infection or an uninfected control (not recorded which). The CDR3 is CAISDLREVNTIYF. In DNA form, the CDR3 reads TGTGCCATCAGTGATTTACGGGAGGTAAACACCATATATTTT.